This T cell receptor beta chain appears in the sequencing data of a study of blood T cell repertoires in COVID-19. Study background: Donors in the United States, Italy and Spain gave samples during acute or convalescent COVID-19. T cells, B-cell-depleted T cells, or PBMCs provided the cDNA or gDNA that served as material.

Under the authors' procedure: The assay estimated nucleated cells by amplifying reference gene primers. Assay used: immunoSEQ multiplex PCR; TCRdb lists only in-frame clones, some missing. The V and J calls and clone size come from that table; D and trimming were worked out from the DNA. The data contain some 300,000 clones, approximately 86% of them singletons. V lost 4 bases and J lost 2; bases outside the gene matches: 7. The CDR3 is 15 residues long. Germline lookup yields CDR1 MNHEY and CDR2 SVGAGI. Sequencing used peripheral blood. The origin of this receptor is a man between 18 and 35 years old with active or convalescent COVID-19. The V call is TRBV6-5, the J call TRBJ2-7; 8 nucleotides agree with TRBD2. The CDR3 region has the DNA TGTGCCAGCAGTTCAACAACTAGCGGAGCCTACGAGCAGTACTTC. Its translation is CASSSTTSGAYEQYF.